This note documents a single TCR beta chain sequence. These data are taken from a study of blood T cell repertoires in COVID-19. V lost 6 bases to trimming and J lost 1 base; unmatched junction nucleotides: 7. The CDR3 has 15 amino acids. Germline CDR1 SNHLY, CDR2 FYNNEI. The protocol was immunoSEQ multiplex PCR, while the TCRdb copy is restricted to in-frame clones and leaves out a portion. The repertoire holds 200,000 to 250,000 clones, with 85% to 90% as singletons. The chain employs TRBV2 and TRBJ2-7; 9 bases match TRBD1. Input material: peripheral blood. This receptor was taken from a woman in her 70s with active or convalescent COVID-19. The CDR3 nucleotides are TGTGCCAGCAGCCGGGGAGGACAGGGGTCCTACGAGCAGTACTTC. Translated: CASSRGGQGSYEQYF.